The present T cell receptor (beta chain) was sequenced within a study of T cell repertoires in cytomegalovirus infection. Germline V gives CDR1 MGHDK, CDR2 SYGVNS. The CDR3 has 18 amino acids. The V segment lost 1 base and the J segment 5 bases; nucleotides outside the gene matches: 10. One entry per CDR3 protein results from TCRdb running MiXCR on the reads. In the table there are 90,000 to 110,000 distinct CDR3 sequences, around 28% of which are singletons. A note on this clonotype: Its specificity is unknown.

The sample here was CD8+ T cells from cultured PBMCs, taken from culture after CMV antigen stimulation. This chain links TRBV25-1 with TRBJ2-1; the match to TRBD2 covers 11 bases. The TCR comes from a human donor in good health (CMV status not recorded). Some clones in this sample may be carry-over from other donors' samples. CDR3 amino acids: CASSESHSPGLADNEQFF. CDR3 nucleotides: TGTGCCAGCAGTGAATCCCACTCACCGGGACTAGCGGACAATGAGCAGTTCTTC.